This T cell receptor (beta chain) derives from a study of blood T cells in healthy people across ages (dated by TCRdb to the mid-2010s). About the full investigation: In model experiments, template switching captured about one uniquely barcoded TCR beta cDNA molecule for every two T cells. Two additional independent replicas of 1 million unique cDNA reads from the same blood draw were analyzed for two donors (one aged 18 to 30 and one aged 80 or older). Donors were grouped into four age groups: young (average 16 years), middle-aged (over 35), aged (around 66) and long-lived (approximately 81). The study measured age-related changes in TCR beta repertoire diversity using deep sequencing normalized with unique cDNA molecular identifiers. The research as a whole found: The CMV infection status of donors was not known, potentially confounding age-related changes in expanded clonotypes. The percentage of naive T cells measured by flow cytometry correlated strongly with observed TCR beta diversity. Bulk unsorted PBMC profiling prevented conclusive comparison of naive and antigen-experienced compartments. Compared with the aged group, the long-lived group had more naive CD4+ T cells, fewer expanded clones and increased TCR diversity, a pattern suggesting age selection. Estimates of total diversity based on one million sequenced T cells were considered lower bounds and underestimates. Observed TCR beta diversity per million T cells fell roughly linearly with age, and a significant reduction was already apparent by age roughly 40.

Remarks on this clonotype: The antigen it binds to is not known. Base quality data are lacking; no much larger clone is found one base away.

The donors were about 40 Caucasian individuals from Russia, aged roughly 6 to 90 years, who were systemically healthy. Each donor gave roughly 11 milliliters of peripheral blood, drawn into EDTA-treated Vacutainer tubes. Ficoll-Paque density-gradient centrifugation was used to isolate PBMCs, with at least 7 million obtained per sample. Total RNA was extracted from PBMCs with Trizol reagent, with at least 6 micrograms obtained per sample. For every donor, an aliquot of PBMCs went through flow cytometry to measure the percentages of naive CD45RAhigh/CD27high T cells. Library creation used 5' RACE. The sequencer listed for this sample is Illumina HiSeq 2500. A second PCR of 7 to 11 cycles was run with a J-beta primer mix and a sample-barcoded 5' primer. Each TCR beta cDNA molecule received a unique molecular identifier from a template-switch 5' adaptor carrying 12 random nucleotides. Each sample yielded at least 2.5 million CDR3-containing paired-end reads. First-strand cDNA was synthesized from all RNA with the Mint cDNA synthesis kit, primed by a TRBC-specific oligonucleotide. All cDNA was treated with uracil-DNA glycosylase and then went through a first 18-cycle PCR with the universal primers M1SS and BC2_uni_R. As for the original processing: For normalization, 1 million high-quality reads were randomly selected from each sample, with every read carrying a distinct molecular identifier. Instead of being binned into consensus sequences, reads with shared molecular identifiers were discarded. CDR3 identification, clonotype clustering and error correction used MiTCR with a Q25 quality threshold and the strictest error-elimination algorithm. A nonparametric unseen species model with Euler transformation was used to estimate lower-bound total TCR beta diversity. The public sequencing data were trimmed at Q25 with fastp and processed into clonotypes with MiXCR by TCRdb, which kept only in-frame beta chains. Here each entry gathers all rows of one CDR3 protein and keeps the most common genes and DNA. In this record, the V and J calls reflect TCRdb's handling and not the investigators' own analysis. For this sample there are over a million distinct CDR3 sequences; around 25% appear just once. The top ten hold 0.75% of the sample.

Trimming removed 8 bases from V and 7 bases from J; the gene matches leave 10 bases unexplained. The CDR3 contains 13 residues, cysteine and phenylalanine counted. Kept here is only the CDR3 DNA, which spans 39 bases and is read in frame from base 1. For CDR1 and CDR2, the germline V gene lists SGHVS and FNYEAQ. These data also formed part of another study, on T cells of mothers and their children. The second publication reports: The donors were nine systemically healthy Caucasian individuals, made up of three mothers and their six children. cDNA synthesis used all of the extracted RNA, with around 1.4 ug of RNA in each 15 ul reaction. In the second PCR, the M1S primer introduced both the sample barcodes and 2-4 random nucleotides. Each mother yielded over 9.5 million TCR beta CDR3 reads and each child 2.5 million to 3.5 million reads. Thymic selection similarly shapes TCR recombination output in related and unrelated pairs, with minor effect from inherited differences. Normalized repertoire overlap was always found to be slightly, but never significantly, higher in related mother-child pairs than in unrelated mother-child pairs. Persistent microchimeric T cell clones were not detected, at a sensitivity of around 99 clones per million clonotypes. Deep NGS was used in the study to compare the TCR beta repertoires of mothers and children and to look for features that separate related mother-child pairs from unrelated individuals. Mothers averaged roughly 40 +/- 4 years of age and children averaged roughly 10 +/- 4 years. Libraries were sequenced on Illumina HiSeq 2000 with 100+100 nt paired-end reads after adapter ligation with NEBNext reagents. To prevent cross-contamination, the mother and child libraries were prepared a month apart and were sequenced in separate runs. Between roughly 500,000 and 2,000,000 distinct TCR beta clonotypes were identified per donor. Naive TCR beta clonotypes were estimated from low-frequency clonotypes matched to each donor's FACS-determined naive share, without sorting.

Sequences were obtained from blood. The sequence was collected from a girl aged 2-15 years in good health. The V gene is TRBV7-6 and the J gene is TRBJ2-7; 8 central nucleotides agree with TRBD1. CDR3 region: CASGAGTGVEQYF. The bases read TGTGCCAGCGGCGCCGGGACAGGAGTGGAGCAGTACTTC.